Each of the 17 T cell receptor beta chains below was sequenced from the same sample in a study of response to subunit inactivated influenza vaccine. TCRdb fed the RT-PCR reads into MiXCR, producing one record per CDR3 protein. In the table there are some 570,000 distinct CDR3 sequences, 11% of which are singletons. These data also formed part of another study, on T cells expressing NK-cell markers. This second report adds: What made the TCR beta cDNA was 5'RACE template switching with UMIs.

The material sequenced was PBMCs from blood, taken on the day of vaccination. These receptors were obtained from a man between 50 and 59 years old who received an inactivated influenza vaccine.

V and J are TRBV3-1 and TRBJ2-7; 9 positions match TRBD2. With V trimmed by 0 bases and J by 3 bases, 12 bases remained unmatched. Germline loops: CDR1 LGHDT, CDR2 YNNKEL (reference sequence). The CDR3 is 18 amino acids. In DNA, the CDR3 is TGTGCCAGCAGCCAAGAGTACACGAGGGCTAGCGGGGTCTACGAGCAGTACTTC. Protein product: CASSQEYTRASGVYEQYF.

The chain recombines TRBV6-2 or TRBV6-3 with TRBJ2-5; TRBD1 agrees at 7 bases. Unmatched junction bases numbered 8, after V lost 5 bases and J lost 5 bases. The CDR3 has 14 residues. Germline V lookup: CDR1 MNHEY, CDR2 SVGEGT. The CDR3 reads CASSDRVGFETQYF. The CDR3 nucleotides read TGTGCCAGCAGTGACAGGGTGGGTTTCGAGACCCAGTACTTC.

This clonotype was recorded at least ten times. This chain joins TRBV6-1 and TRBJ2-7; D not certain. Trimming left V 6 bases short and J 5 bases short, with 20 bases between. Germline V gene lookup returns CDR1 MNHNS and CDR2 SASEGT. This CDR3 region has 15 residues. The CDR3 spells CASSQLRRQGNEQYF. CDR3 nucleotides: TGTGCCAGCAGCCAACTCCGCCGCCAAGGCAACGAGCAGTACTTC.

Many counts were recorded for this clonotype. The chain links TRBV5-8 to TRBJ2-3, with 9 bases matching TRBD2. This CDR3 spans 16 amino acids. Germline V gives CDR1 SGHTS, CDR2 YDEGEE. V shed 7 bases and J 4 bases; nucleotides not matched to a gene: 13. CDR3: CASGIPGLAISDTQYF. CDR3 nucleotides: TGTGCCAGCGGAATCCCGGGACTAGCAATATCAGATACGCAGTATTTT. The variable domain in full, completed from reference TRBV5-8 and TRBJ2-3, reads EAGVTQSPTHLIKTRGQQATLRCSPISGHTSVYWYQQALGLGLQFLLWYDEGEERNRGNFPPRFSGRQFPNYSSELNVNALELEDSALYLCASGIPGLAISDTQYFGPGTRLTVL.

This chain links TRBV3-1 with TRBJ2-7; D is tentatively TRBD1 or TRBD2 (6 bases each). V gave up 3 bases and J gave up 6 bases, with 15 bases separating them. The CDR3 is 14 amino acids. From germline, CDR1 is LGHDT and CDR2 YNNKEL (reference sequence). CDR3 sequence: CASSQVGGRGEQYF. CDR3 in DNA: TGTGCCAGCAGCCAGGTTGGGGGGCGGGGCGAGCAGTACTTC.

The chain's CDR3 is CASSGDRPSYNEQFF. Written as DNA, the CDR3 is TGTGCCAGCAGCGGCGACAGGCCGTCCTACAATGAGCAGTTCTTC. The chain employs TRBV9 and TRBJ2-1; a weak D match, TRBD1 (6 bases). Germline V gene lookup returns CDR1 SGDLS and CDR2 YYNGEE. The CDR3 contains 15 residues. Trimming took 3 bases from V and 1 from J, leaving 11 bases between them.

This clonotype was counted between two and nine times. The genes are TRBV20-1 and TRBJ2-3, with D possibly being TRBD1 (6 bases). Per germline, CDR1 DFQATT and CDR2 SNEGSKA (reference sequence). V was clipped by 2 bases and J by 6 bases, with 21 bases between them. The CDR3 sequence is 16 residues long. CDR3 coding DNA: TGCAGTGCTAGAAAGGGCGGACAGCAAAAGAGGGATACGCAGTATTTT. Translation: CSARKGGQQKRDTQYF.

The V gene is TRBV7-2, the J gene TRBJ2-3; possibly TRBD1 or TRBD2 for D (6 bases each). The ends were cut back, 4 bases at V and 1 base at J, with 9 bases in the middle. The CDR3 runs to 14 residues. The germline V gene has CDR1 SGHTA and CDR2 FQGNSA. The chain's CDR3 is CASSWGAGTDTQYF. DNA for the CDR3: TGTGCCAGCAGCTGGGGGGCGGGCACAGATACGCAGTATTTT.

Concerning this clonotype: An end of the junction does not agree with germline; a read error may underlie this. This sequence joins TRBV5-1 and TRBJ2-7; D gene unclear. This CDR3 is built from 13 residues. Germline CDR1 is SGHRS and CDR2 is YFSETQ. CDR3 bases: TGCGCCAGCACCTTGGGCGGCGGAAACGAGCAGTACTTC. Protein product: CASTLGGGNEQYF.

This clonotype was found a few times. The chain couples TRBV24-1 to TRBJ2-1, with a tentative D call TRBD1 (5 bases). Per germline, CDR1 KGHDR and CDR2 SFDVKD. V was pared by 0 bases and J by 8 bases, with 10 bases between. This CDR3 is 14 amino acids long. The CDR3 here is CATSDLQGADEQFF. DNA for the CDR3: TGTGCCACCAGTGATTTGCAGGGCGCGGATGAGCAGTTCTTC.

Only a few counts were recorded for this clonotype. The chain uses TRBV11-2 and TRBJ2-1, with 8 positions matching TRBD1. The trim removed 2 bases at V and 1 base at J, leaving 4 bases unmatched. This CDR3 is 16 amino acids long. From germline, CDR1 is SGHAT and CDR2 FQNNGV. As DNA, the CDR3 is TGTGCCAGCAGCTTATCAGGGGGCACATCCTACAATGAGCAGTTCTTC. Its protein is CASSLSGGTSYNEQFF.

Only a few counts were recorded for this clonotype. The chain links TRBV12-3 or TRBV12-4 to TRBJ1-5; D might be TRBD1 (5 bases). Trimming shortened V by 1 base and J by 0 bases, and 10 bases separated the two germline ends. The CDR3 runs to 16 residues. The CDR3 loop is CASSLEGSLSNQPQHF. In DNA, the CDR3 is TGTGCCAGCAGTTTAGAGGGGTCCCTTAGCAATCAGCCCCAGCATTTT.

This clonotype has a count of ten or more. The V gene is TRBV20-1, the J gene TRBJ1-6, with D perhaps matching TRBD1 (5 bases). The CDR3 is 13 residues long. V lost 5 bases, J lost 3 bases, and 8 bases lay in between. Germline CDR1 and CDR2: DFQATT and SNEGSKA (reference sequence). The chain's CDR3 is CSAWGGYNSPLHF. The CDR3 nucleotides are TGCAGTGCTTGGGGGGGCTATAATTCACCCCTCCACTTT.

Of note for this clonotype: A much larger clone lies a single base off, so this may be a read error. V is TRBV12-3 or TRBV12-4 and J is TRBJ2-3; D gene uncertain. CDR3 length: 12 amino acids. The CDR3 here is CPSSPGADTQYF. CDR3 nucleotide sequence: TGTCCCAGCAGCCCTGGCGCAGATACGCAGTATTTT.

The J gene is TRBJ2-2, the V gene TRBV11-3; 12 bases match TRBD1. Germline V CDR1 and CDR2: SGHNT, YENEEA. V shed 5 bases and J 6 bases; nucleotides not matched to a gene: 7. The CDR3 is 16 residues long. The CDR3 DNA sequence: TGTGCCAGCAGCCCCCGCGGGACAGGGGGCTCCGGGGAGCTGTTTTTT. Translation gives CASSPRGTGGSGELFF.

This clonotype has a handful of counts. The chain uses TRBV19 and TRBJ1-1, with D perhaps matching TRBD1 (6 bases). CDR3 size: 11 residues. The V gene's germline CDR1 is LNHDA and CDR2 SQIVND (reference sequence). The V end lost 7 bases, the J end lost 7 bases, and 10 bases lay between the germline ends. In DNA form, the CDR3 reads TGTGCCAGTACGGGCAGGGGTGAAGCTTTCTTT. Translation gives CASTGRGEAFF.

This clonotype was detected many times. The chain couples TRBV5-5 to TRBJ2-1; 8 positions agree with TRBD2. In germline, CDR1 is SGHKS, CDR2 YYEKEE (reference sequence). The CDR3 runs 15 residues. The ends lost 0 bases at V and 8 bases at J; junction bases unmatched: 7. The CDR3 sequence is CASSLDVAGIYEQFF. Written as DNA, the CDR3 is TGTGCCAGCAGCTTGGACGTAGCGGGGATCTATGAGCAGTTCTTC.